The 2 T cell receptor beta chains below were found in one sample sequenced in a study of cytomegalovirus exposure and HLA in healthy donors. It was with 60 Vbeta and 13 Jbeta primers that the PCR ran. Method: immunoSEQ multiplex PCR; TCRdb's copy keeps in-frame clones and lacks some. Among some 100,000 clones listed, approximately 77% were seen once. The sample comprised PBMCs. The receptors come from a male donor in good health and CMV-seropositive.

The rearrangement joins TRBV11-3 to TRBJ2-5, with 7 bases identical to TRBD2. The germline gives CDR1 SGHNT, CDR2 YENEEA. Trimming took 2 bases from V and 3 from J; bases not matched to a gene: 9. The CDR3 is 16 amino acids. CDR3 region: CASSLWGGAGEETQYF. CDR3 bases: TGTGCCAGCAGCTTATGGGGAGGGGCGGGAGAAGAGACCCAGTACTTC.

CDR3 sequence reads: CSVEGQAITEAFF. Written as DNA, the CDR3 is TGCAGCGTTGAAGGACAGGCTATCACTGAAGCTTTCTTT. The chain employs TRBV29-1 and TRBJ1-1; tentative D call: TRBD1 (6 bases). This CDR3 contains 13 residues. Trimming shortened V by 1 base and J by 4 bases, and 10 bases separated the two germline ends. Germline lookup yields CDR1 SQVTM and CDR2 ANQGSEA. The variable domain in full, with the rest retrieved from reference TRBV29-1 and TRBJ1-1, is SAVISQKPSRDICQRGTSLTIQCQVDSQVTMMFWYRQQPGQSLTLIATANQGSEATYESGFVIDKFPISRPNLTFSTLTVSNMSPEDSSIYLCSVEGQAITEAFFGQGTRLTVV.